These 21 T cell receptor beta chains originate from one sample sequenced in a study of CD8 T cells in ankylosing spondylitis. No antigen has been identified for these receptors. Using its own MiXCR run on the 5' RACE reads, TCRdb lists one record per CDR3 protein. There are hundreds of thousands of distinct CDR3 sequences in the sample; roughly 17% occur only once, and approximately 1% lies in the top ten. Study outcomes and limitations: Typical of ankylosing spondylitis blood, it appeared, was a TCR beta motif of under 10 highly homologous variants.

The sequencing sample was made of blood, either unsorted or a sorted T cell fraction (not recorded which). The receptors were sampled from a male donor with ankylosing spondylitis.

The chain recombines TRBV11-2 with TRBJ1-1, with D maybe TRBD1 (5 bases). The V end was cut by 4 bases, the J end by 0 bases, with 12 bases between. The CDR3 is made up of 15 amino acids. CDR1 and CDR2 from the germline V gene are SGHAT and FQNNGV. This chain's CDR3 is CASSSEGRLNTEAFF. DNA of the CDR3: TGTGCCAGCAGCTCGGAGGGGCGTTTGAACACTGAAGCTTTCTTT.

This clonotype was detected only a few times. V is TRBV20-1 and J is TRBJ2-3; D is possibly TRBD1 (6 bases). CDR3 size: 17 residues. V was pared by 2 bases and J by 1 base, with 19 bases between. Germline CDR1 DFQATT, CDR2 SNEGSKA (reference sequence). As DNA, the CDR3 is TGCAGTGCTAGAAGGTTTCTAACAGGGCTAGGCACAGATACGCAGTATTTT. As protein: CSARRFLTGLGTDTQYF.

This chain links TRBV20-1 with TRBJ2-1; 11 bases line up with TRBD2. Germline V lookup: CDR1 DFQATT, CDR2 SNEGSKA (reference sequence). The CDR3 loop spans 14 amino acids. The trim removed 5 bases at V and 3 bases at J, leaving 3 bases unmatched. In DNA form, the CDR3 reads TGCAGTGCTCTACTAGCGGGGGACTACAATGAGCAGTTCTTC. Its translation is CSALLAGDYNEQFF.

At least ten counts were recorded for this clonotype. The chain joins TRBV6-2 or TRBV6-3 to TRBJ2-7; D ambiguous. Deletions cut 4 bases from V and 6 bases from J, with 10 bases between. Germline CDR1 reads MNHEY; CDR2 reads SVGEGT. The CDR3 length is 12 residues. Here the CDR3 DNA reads TGTGCCAGCAGTTCCCGGGTGTCCGAGCAGTACTTC. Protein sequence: CASSSRVSEQYF.

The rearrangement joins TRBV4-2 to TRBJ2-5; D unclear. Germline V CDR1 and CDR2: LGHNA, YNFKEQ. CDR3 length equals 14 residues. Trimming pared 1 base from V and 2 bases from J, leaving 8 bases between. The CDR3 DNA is TGTGCCAGCAGCCAAGTGTCTAATCAAGAGACCCAGTACTTC. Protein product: CASSQVSNQETQYF.

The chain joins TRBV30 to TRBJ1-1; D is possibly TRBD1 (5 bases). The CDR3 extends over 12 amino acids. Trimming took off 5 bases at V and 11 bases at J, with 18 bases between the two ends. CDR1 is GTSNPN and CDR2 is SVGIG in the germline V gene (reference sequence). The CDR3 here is CAWDRGQGNAFF. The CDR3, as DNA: TGTGCCTGGGACCGTGGGCAGGGTAACGCTTTCTTT.

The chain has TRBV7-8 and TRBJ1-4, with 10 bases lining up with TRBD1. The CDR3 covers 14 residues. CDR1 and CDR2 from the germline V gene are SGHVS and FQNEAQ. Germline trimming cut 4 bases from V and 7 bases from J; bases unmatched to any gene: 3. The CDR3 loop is CASSYGQGVEKLFF. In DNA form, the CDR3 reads TGTGCCAGCAGCTACGGACAGGGGGTTGAAAAACTGTTTTTT.

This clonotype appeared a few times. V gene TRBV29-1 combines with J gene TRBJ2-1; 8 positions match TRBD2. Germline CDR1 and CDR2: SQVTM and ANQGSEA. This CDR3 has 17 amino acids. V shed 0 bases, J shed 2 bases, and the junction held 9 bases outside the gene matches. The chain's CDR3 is CSVEDPRGGTTYNEQFF. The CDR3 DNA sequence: TGCAGCGTTGAAGATCCCCGCGGGGGGACCACCTACAATGAGCAGTTCTTC.

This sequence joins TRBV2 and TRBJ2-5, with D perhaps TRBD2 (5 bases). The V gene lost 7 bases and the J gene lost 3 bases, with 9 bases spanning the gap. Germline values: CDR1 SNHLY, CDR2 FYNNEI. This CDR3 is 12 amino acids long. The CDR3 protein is CASTDGEETQYF. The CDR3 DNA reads TGTGCCAGCACGGACGGGGAAGAGACCCAGTACTTC.

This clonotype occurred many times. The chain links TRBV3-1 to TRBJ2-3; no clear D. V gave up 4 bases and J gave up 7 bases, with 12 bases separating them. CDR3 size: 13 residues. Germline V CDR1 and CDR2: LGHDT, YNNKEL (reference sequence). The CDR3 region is CASSRRATNTQYF. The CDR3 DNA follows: TGTGCCAGCAGCCGTAGAGCGACCAATACGCAGTATTTT.

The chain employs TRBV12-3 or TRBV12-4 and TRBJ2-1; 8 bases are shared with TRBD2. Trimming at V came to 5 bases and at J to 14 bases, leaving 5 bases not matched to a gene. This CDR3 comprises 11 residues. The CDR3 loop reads CASSLGTREFF. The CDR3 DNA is TGTGCCAGCAGTCTCGGGACTAGGGAGTTCTTC.

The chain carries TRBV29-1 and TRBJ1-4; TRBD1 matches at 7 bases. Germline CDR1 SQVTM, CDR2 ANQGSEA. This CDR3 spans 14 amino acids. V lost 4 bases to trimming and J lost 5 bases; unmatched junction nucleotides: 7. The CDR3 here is CSVVGDRGNEKLFF. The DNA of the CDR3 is TGCAGCGTTGTAGGGGACAGAGGGAATGAAAAACTGTTTTTT.

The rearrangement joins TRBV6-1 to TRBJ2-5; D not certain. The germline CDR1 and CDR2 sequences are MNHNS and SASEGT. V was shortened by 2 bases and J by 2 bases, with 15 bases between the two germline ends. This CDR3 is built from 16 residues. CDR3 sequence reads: CASSERVGAFQETQYF. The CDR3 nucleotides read TGTGCCAGCAGTGAACGTGTCGGTGCCTTTCAAGAGACCCAGTACTTC.

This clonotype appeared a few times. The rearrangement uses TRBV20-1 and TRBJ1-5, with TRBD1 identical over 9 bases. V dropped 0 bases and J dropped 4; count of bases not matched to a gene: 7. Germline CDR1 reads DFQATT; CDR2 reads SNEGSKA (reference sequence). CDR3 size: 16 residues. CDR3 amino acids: CSARDWKQGANQPQHF. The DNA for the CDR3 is TGCAGTGCTAGAGATTGGAAACAGGGGGCGAATCAGCCCCAGCATTTT.

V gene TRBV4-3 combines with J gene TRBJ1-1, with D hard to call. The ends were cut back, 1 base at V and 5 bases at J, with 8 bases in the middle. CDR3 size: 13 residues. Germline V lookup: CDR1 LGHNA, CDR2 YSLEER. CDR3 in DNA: TGCGCCAGCAGCCAAGGGGTTCGAACTGAAGCTTTCTTT. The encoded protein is CASSQGVRTEAFF.

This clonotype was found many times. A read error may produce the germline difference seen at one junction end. The chain's CDR3 is CASSLGSNSPLHF. The CDR3 DNA reads as TGTGCCAGCAGCTTAGGGAGCAATTCACCCCTCCACTTT. This sequence joins TRBV5-1 and TRBJ1-6; unclear D gene. Germline V lookup: CDR1 SGHRS, CDR2 YFSETQ. The CDR3 consists of 13 residues. Variable domain in full (rest from reference TRBV5-1 and TRBJ1-6): KAGVTQTPRYLIKTRGQQVTLSCSPISGHRSVSWYQQTPGQGLQFLFEYFSETQRNKGNFPGRFSGRQFSNSRSEMNVSTLELGDSALYLCASSLGSNSPLHFGNGTRLTVT.

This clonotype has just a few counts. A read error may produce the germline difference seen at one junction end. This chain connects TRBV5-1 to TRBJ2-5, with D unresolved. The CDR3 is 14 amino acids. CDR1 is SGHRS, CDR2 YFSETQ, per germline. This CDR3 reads CASSLGNTLETQYF. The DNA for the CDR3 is TGCGCCAGCAGTTTGGGAAATACGTTGGAGACCCAGTACTTC. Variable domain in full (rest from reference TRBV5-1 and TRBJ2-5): KAGVTQTPRYLIKTRGQQVTLSCSPISGHRSVSWYQQTPGQGLQFLFEYFSETQRNKGNFPGRFSGRQFSNSRSEMNVSTLELGDSALYLCASSLGNTLETQYFGPGTRLLVL.

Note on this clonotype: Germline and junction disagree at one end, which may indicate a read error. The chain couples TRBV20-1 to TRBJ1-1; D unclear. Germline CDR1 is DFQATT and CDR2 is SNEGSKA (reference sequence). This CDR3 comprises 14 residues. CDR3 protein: CSARVRLLNTKAFF. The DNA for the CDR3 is TGCAGTGCTAGGGTGCGGCTCTTGAACACTAAAGCTTTCTTT.

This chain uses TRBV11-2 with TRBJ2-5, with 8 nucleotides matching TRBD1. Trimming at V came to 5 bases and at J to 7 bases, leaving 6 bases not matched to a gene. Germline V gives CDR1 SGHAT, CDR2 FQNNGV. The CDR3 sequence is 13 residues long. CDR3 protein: CASSPDRDATQYF. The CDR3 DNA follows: TGTGCCAGCAGCCCGGACAGGGATGCGACCCAGTACTTC. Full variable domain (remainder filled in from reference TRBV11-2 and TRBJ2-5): EAGVAQSPRYKIIEKRQSVAFWCNPISGHATLYWYQQILGQGPKLLIQFQNNGVVDDSQLPKDRFSAERLKGVDSTLKIQPAKLEDSAVYLCASSPDRDATQYFGPGTRLLVL.

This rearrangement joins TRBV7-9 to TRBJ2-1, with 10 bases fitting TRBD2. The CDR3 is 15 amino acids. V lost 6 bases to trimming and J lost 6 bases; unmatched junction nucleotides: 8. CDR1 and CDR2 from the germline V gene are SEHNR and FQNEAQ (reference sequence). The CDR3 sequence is CASREQLAGVNEQFF. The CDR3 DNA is TGTGCCAGCAGGGAACAGCTAGCGGGGGTCAATGAGCAGTTCTTC.

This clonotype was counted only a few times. The CDR3 sequence: CASSYSSGGAVEQFF. The CDR3, as DNA: TGTGCCAGCAGTTACTCGAGTGGGGGGGCCGTTGAGCAGTTCTTC. V usage is TRBV6-2 or TRBV6-3 and J usage is TRBJ2-1, with D tentatively TRBD2 (7 bases). Trimming cost V 0 bases and J 9 bases, with 15 bases left between them. Looked up from germline, CDR1 is MNHEY and CDR2 is SVGEGT. This CDR3 is 15 amino acids long.